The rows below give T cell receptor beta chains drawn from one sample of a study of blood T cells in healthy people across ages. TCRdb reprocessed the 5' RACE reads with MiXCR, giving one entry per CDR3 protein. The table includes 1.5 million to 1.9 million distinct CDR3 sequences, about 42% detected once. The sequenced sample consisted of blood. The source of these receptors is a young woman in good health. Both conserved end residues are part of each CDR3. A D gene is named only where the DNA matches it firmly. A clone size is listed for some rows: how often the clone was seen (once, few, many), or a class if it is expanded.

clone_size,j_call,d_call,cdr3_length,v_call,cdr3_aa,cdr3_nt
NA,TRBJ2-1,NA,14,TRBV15,CATSRDRGTNEQFF,TGTGCCACCAGCAGAGATAGGGGGACCAATGAGCAGTTCTTC
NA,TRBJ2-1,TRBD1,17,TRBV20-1,CSAHPMSYGQGTYEQFF,TGCAGTGCCCATCCTATGTCGTACGGACAGGGGACCTACGAGCAGTTCTTC
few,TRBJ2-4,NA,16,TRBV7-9,CASSSSGVLAKNIQYF,TGTGCCAGCAGCTCTTCAGGGGTCCTAGCCAAAAACATTCAGTACTTC
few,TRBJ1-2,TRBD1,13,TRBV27,CATKTGVNYGYTF,TGTGCCACCAAGACAGGGGTGAACTATGGCTACACCTTC
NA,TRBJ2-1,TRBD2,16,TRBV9,CASSGRGGRFLNEQFF,TGTGCCAGCAGCGGACGAGGCGGGAGGTTCCTCAATGAGCAGTTCTTC
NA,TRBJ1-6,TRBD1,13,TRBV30,CAGGQGNNSPLHF,TGTGCCGGGGGACAGGGGAATAATTCACCCCTCCACTTT
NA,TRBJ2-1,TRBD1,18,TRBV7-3,CASSLWGQGSGKDNEQFF,TGTGCCAGCAGCTTATGGGGACAGGGAAGCGGCAAGGACAATGAGCAGTTCTTC
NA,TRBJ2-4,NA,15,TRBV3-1,CASSRGSLAKNIQYF,TGTGCCAGCAGCCGGGGGTCGTTAGCCAAAAACATTCAGTACTTC
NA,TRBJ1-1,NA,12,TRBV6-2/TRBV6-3,CASSWSGNEAFF,TGTGCCAGCAGTTGGTCGGGAAATGAAGCTTTCTTT
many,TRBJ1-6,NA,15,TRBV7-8,CASTPGSSYNSPLHF,TGTGCCAGCACACCGGGGAGCTCCTATAATTCACCCCTCCACTTT
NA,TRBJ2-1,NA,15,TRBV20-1,CSAVAAGRSYNEQFF,TGCAGTGCGGTGGCGGCGGGGAGGTCCTACAATGAGCAGTTCTTC
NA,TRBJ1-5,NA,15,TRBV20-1,CSARGQGLHNQPQHF,TGCAGTGCTAGAGGGCAAGGGCTACACAATCAGCCCCAGCATTTT
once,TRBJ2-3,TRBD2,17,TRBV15,CATSRERLAAPPDTQYF,TGTGCCACCAGCAGAGAGCGGCTAGCGGCCCCACCAGATACGCAGTATTTT
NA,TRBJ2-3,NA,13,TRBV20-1,CSAGVGVVDTQYF,TGCAGTGCGGGGGTCGGTGTCGTGGATACGCAGTATTTT
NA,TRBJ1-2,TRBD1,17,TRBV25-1,CASSESVTGGPRYGYTF,TGTGCCAGCAGTGAATCGGTGACAGGGGGACCTCGCTATGGCTACACCTTC
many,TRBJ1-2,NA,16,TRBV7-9,CASSSWGIQPNYGYTF,TGTGCCAGCAGCTCATGGGGTATCCAGCCTAACTATGGCTACACCTTC
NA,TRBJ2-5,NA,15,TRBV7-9,CASSLTRTAYNEQYF,TGTGCCAGCAGCCTGACCAGGACAGCTTACAATGAGCAGTACTTC
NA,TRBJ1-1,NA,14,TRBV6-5,CASSKRGRQPEAFF,TGTGCCAGCAGTAAAAGGGGCCGACAGCCTGAAGCTTTCTTT
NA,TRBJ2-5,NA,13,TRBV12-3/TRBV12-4,CASRPGTKETQYF,TGTGCCAGCAGACCCGGGACAAAAGAGACCCAGTACTTC
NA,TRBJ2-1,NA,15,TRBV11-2,CASSPHGSPYNEQFF,TGTGCCAGCAGCCCTCACGGGTCCCCCTACAATGAGCAGTTCTTC
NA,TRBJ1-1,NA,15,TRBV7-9,CASTTGHLMNTEAFF,TGTGCCAGCACCACGGGACACTTAATGAACACTGAAGCTTTCTTT
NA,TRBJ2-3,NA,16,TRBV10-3,CAISSLDPPSPDTQYF,TGTGCCATCAGCTCGTTGGACCCCCCGTCACCAGATACGCAGTATTTT
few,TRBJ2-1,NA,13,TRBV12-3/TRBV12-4,CASSHTGGNEQFF,TGTGCCAGCAGTCACACAGGTGGCAATGAGCAGTTCTTC